One sample yielded the 26 T cell receptor beta chains listed below, sequenced in a study of cytomegalovirus exposure and HLA in healthy donors (dated by TCRdb to the late 2010s). The method was the immunoSEQ multiplex PCR assay. For the multiplex PCR, a mixture combining 60 forward primers for TCR Vbeta segments and 13 reverse primers for TCR Jbeta segments was used. Imported from immuneACCESS, the table was reduced by TCRdb to in-frame sequences with V and J called. These copies leave out some clones; in studies compared against another copy, an unresolved V gene accounts for under half, and the cause of the remainder is not known. For this sample there are roughly 100,000 clones; roughly 70% appear just once. Roughly 1.3% of the sample is held by the ten biggest clonotypes. The sequencing sample was made of PBMCs. These receptor sequences come from a middle-aged man in good health and CMV-seronegative.

The V call is TRBV15, the J call TRBJ1-3; D is ambiguous. This CDR3 has 16 amino acids. V was trimmed by 1 base and J by 0 bases, leaving 10 bases between them. Germline V gene lookup returns CDR1 LNHNV and CDR2 YYDKDF (reference sequence). The CDR3 protein is CATSRVQASSGNTIYF. The CDR3 DNA reads TGTGCCACCAGCAGAGTCCAGGCGAGCTCTGGAAACACCATATATTTT.

This sequence joins TRBV7-8 and TRBJ1-1; tentatively, D is TRBD1 (5 bases). Germline V gives CDR1 SGHVS, CDR2 FQNEAQ. This CDR3 has 14 residues. Between the trimmed V and J ends, which lost 5 bases and 2 bases, there was a span of 12 bases. The CDR3 bases are TGTGCCAGCAGCCCAGAGACAGAAAACACTGAAGCTTTCTTT. Its protein is CASSPETENTEAFF.

This chain's CDR3 is CASSRLAGVYEQYF. The DNA of the CDR3 is TGCGCCAGCAGCAGACTAGCGGGAGTGTACGAGCAGTACTTC. The chain employs TRBV10-2 and TRBJ2-7, with 12 nucleotides matching TRBD2. V was pared by 6 bases and J by 4 bases, with 4 bases of the junction left unmatched. The germline gives CDR1 WSHSY, CDR2 SAAADI. There are 14 residues in the CDR3.

The chain links TRBV7-9 to TRBJ2-7, with D tentatively TRBD1 (5 bases). V was shortened by 5 bases and J by 3 bases, with 14 bases between the two germline ends. Germline CDR1 SEHNR, CDR2 FQNEAQ (reference sequence). The CDR3 loop spans 14 amino acids. CDR3: CASSGKTVHYEQYF. The CDR3 region has the DNA TGTGCCAGCAGCGGGAAGACAGTCCACTACGAGCAGTACTTC.

The rearrangement uses TRBV11-2 and TRBJ2-1; 9 bases align to TRBD1. The CDR3 is made up of 14 amino acids. The V segment lost 5 bases and the J segment 7 bases; nucleotides outside the gene matches: 6. Germline CDR1 is SGHAT and CDR2 is FQNNGV. For the CDR3, the DNA is TGTGCCAGCAGCCCCGGACAGGGGAAGAATGAGCAGTTCTTC. This codes for CASSPGQGKNEQFF.

The chain recombines TRBV10-3 with TRBJ2-6; D remains ambiguous. From germline, CDR1 is ENHRY and CDR2 SYGVKD. With 0 bases removed from V and 0 bases from J, the gap between germline ends came to 3 bases. The CDR3 length is 15 residues. In DNA form, the CDR3 reads TGTGCCATCAGTGAGTCCTTCTCTGGGGCCAACGTCCTGACTTTC. Amino acid sequence: CAISESFSGANVLTF.

This chain connects TRBV10-3 to TRBJ1-1; TRBD1 matches at 9 bases. Germline trimming cut 7 bases from V and 6 bases from J; bases unmatched to any gene: 12. CDR3 length: 15 residues. Germline CDR1 ENHRY, CDR2 SYGVKD. CDR3 loop: CAINPGDRERSEAFF. CDR3 DNA sequence: TGTGCCATCAACCCCGGGGACAGGGAGAGATCTGAAGCTTTCTTT.

This clone was seen a few times. The V and J genes are TRBV9 and TRBJ2-1, with a possible D match to TRBD2 (5 bases). Germline CDR1 is SGDLS and CDR2 is YYNGEE. The CDR3 spans 14 residues. Trimming took off 3 bases at V and 0 bases at J, with 7 bases between the two ends. CDR3 nucleotide sequence: TGTGCCAGCAGCGGTCGGGGCTCCTACAATGAGCAGTTCTTC. This sequence encodes CASSGRGSYNEQFF.

This CDR3 reads CASSQDRGLEAFF. The CDR3 nucleotides read TGCGCCAGCAGCCAAGACAGGGGTCTAGAAGCTTTCTTT. The chain is built from TRBV4-3 and TRBJ1-1, with D perhaps matching TRBD1 (6 bases). Germline V gene sequence: CDR1 LGHNA, CDR2 YSLEER. Trimming cost V 0 bases and J 8 bases, with 10 bases left between them. The CDR3 runs 13 residues.

The chain uses TRBV6-6 and TRBJ1-1; D call uncertain. The CDR3 is 12 residues long. Trimming pared 6 bases from V and 3 bases from J, leaving 8 bases between. Germline CDR1 reads MNHNY; CDR2 reads SVGAGI (reference sequence). CDR3 bases: TGTGCCAGCAGCCAGGCCGACACTGAAGCTTTCTTT. Amino acid sequence: CASSQADTEAFF.

The rearrangement joins TRBV6-8 to TRBJ1-2, with D possibly TRBD1 on 6 matching bases. The CDR3 is 12 residues long. V gave up 6 bases and J gave up 6 bases, with 11 bases separating them. Germline V gives CDR1 MNHGY, CDR2 SAAAGT. CDR3 sequence reads: CASRQGIHGYTF. Here the CDR3 DNA reads TGTGCCAGCAGACAGGGAATCCATGGCTACACCTTC.

This clone has just one count. The chain joins TRBV27 to TRBJ2-7; 9 bases line up with TRBD2. V lost 2 bases to trimming and J lost 2 bases; unmatched junction nucleotides: 10. From germline, CDR1 is MNHEY and CDR2 SMNVEV (reference sequence). The CDR3 loop spans 17 amino acids. For the CDR3, the DNA is TGTGCCAGCAGTTTAAGTTGGTCCGCGGGGGGGACCTACGAGCAGTACTTC. Its translation: CASSLSWSAGGTYEQYF.

V is TRBV27 and J is TRBJ1-5, with a tentative D call TRBD1 (6 bases). V shed 5 bases and J shed 3 bases, with 11 bases lying between them. The CDR3 sequence is 14 residues long. Germline V gives CDR1 MNHEY, CDR2 SMNVEV (reference sequence). The CDR3 DNA sequence: TGTGCCAGCAGTCCAGGGGTTACCAATCAGCCCCAGCATTTT. Encoded protein: CASSPGVTNQPQHF.

The chain uses TRBV6-1 and TRBJ1-5; D is unresolved. V was pared by 2 bases and J by 6 bases, with 5 bases between. This CDR3 comprises 12 residues. The germline CDR1 and CDR2 sequences are MNHNS and SASEGT. The CDR3 reads CASSEISQPQHF. As DNA, the CDR3 is TGTGCCAGCAGTGAAATTAGTCAGCCCCAGCATTTT.

The table lists this clone with a count of one. The chain employs TRBV10-3 and TRBJ2-3; 8 bases align to TRBD2. The germline gives CDR1 ENHRY, CDR2 SYGVKD. The CDR3 totals 14 residues. The trim removed 8 bases at V and 3 bases at J, leaving 7 bases unmatched. The CDR3 coding sequence is TGTGCCATCCGAAGCGGGGGAAGGACAGATACGCAGTATTTT. Residues: CAIRSGGRTDTQYF.

The V call is TRBV5-4, the J call TRBJ2-1, with 11 positions matching TRBD2. CDR3 size: 15 residues. The J segment lost 8 bases and the V segment lost 5 bases, leaving 9 bases of the junction unmatched. The germline CDR1 and CDR2 sequences are SGHNT and YYREEE (reference sequence). In DNA, the CDR3 is TGTGCCAGCAGACTCACTAGCGGGGGAGAGGATGAGCAGTTCTTC. As protein: CASRLTSGGEDEQFF.

This clone came up a few times. The chain joins TRBV18 to TRBJ1-4; 8 bases agree with TRBD1. The CDR3 is 16 amino acids. The V and J ends lost 6 bases and 0 bases, in that order; junction bases with no gene match: 6. The germline V gene encodes CDR1 KGHSH and CDR2 LQKENI. The CDR3 spells CASSRNRGATNEKLFF. The CDR3 DNA sequence: TGTGCCAGCTCCCGGAACAGGGGGGCAACTAATGAAAAACTGTTTTTT. The full variable domain, with the rest looked up from reference TRBV18 and TRBJ1-4, is NAGVMQNPRHLVRRRGQEARLRCSPMKGHSHVYWYRQLPEEGLKFMVYLQKENIIDESGMPKERFSAEFPKEGPSILRIQQVVRGDSAAYFCASSRNRGATNEKLFFGSGTQLSVL.

V and J are TRBV4-1 and TRBJ2-1, with TRBD2 matching over 8 bases. The CDR3 has 16 residues. V shed 4 bases and J 4 bases; nucleotides not matched to a gene: 9. Germline V gene lookup returns CDR1 MGHRA and CDR2 YSYEKL. CDR3 amino acids: CASSRGGLAGYNEQFF. The CDR3 region has the DNA TGCGCCAGCAGCCGAGGAGGTCTAGCGGGTTACAATGAGCAGTTCTTC.

The chain recombines TRBV10-2 with TRBJ2-7; 9 nucleotides agree with TRBD2. V gave up 6 bases and J gave up 7 bases; unmatched junction bases: 7. From germline, CDR1 is WSHSY and CDR2 SAAADI. The CDR3 extends over 13 amino acids. CDR3 DNA sequence: TGCGCCAGCAGAGTAGCGGGAGTGTGGGAGCAGTACTTC. Translating it yields CASRVAGVWEQYF.

The rearrangement uses TRBV25-1 and TRBJ2-1; 7 bases line up with TRBD2. Germline-derived CDR1 and CDR2 are MGHDK and SYGVNS. V gave up 1 base and J gave up 9 bases; unmatched junction bases: 3. This CDR3 comprises 13 residues. CDR3 amino acids: CASSEFPSGEQFF. The CDR3 DNA follows: TGTGCCAGCAGTGAATTTCCTAGCGGTGAGCAGTTCTTC.

This clone was recorded only once. The chain has TRBV9 and TRBJ2-7; 7 bases fit TRBD1. The CDR3 totals 13 residues. Looked up from germline, CDR1 is SGDLS and CDR2 is YYNGEE. V shed 0 bases, J shed 6 bases, and the junction held 3 bases outside the gene matches. The CDR3 nucleotides are TGTGCCAGCAGCGTAGTTGCAGGGGGCGAGCAGTACTTC. It specifies CASSVVAGGEQYF.

V usage is TRBV6-5 and J usage is TRBJ1-5; D perhaps matches TRBD1 (6 bases). Trimming removed 4 bases from V and 1 base from J, with 14 bases in between. Germline lookup yields CDR1 MNHEY and CDR2 SVGAGI. The CDR3 has 16 amino acids. The CDR3 region has the DNA TGTGCCAGCAGTTCCCCGCTTGGGACAAGCAATCAGCCCCAGCATTTT. Translated, it gives CASSSPLGTSNQPQHF.

The rearrangement uses TRBV7-9 and TRBJ1-1, with a tentative D call TRBD1 (5 bases). The CDR3 is 14 residues long. The germline gives CDR1 SEHNR, CDR2 FQNEAQ (reference sequence). Deletions cut 5 bases from V and 3 bases from J, with 13 bases between. CDR3: CASSAWGVDTEAFF. CDR3 bases: TGTGCCAGCAGCGCCTGGGGGGTAGACACTGAAGCTTTCTTT.

This chain joins TRBV4-2 and TRBJ2-2, with a tentative D call TRBD1 (5 bases). V was clipped by 0 bases and J by 7 bases, with 15 bases between them. CDR1 and CDR2 from the germline V gene are LGHNA and YNFKEQ. The CDR3 is 16 amino acids. For the CDR3, the DNA is TGTGCCAGCAGCCAAGATAGGGGCAGGGTCGTCGGGGAGCTGTTTTTT. Protein product: CASSQDRGRVVGELFF.

This clone was observed once. CDR3 coding DNA: TGTGCCAGCGGGACAGGACCCTACGAGCAGTACTTC. Protein product: CASGTGPYEQYF. The chain couples TRBV6-5 to TRBJ2-5; TRBD1 agrees at 8 bases. The end of the DNA is better explained by TRBJ2-7, so the J call may be wrong. This CDR3 spans 12 amino acids. Germline V gene data show CDR1 as MNHEY and CDR2 as SVGAGI.

The rearrangement uses TRBV2 and TRBJ2-6; D unresolved. Trimming took 2 bases from V and 0 from J, leaving 8 bases between them. The CDR3 extends over 16 amino acids. Germline loops: CDR1 SNHLY, CDR2 FYNNEI. The CDR3 reads CASSEPYSSGANVLTF. CDR3 nucleotide sequence: TGTGCCAGCAGTGAACCGTATTCCTCTGGGGCCAACGTCCTGACTTTC.